This note documents a single TCR beta chain sequence. The repertoire was sequenced with immunoSEQ multiplex PCR; TCRdb's copy has only in-frame clones and lacks some. Of hundreds of thousands of clones in the sample, around nine tenths were seen once. Germline CDR1 reads LNHDA; CDR2 reads SQIVND (reference sequence). This CDR3 has 18 amino acids. Trimming shortened V by 4 bases and J by 0 bases, and 21 bases separated the two germline ends. The sample comes from a study of blood T cell repertoires in COVID-19. This TCR was sampled from a woman in her 70s with COVID-19, enrolled during active disease. Sequenced input: peripheral blood. This chain links TRBV19 with TRBJ1-1; D perhaps matches TRBD1 (6 bases). In DNA form, the CDR3 reads TGTGCCAGTAGTAATTCGGGACAAGGCAACTATTTGAACACTGAAGCTTTCTTT. This encodes CASSNSGQGNYLNTEAFF.